The T cell receptor beta chain under discussion was sequenced for a study of CD8 T cells in Susac syndrome. Whole-study findings and limits: In Susac patients, clonal expansion was not detected in CD4+ cells.

RNA in amounts of about 0.5 to 1 ug was reverse transcribed with random hexamers. The method of amplification for TCR beta CDR3 was immunoSEQ multiplex PCR, covering 54 Vbeta and 13 Jbeta. TCRdb processed the immunoSEQ multiplex PCR reads anew with MiXCR; each CDR3 protein has one entry. Of approximately 160,000 distinct CDR3 sequences in the sample, approximately 94% were seen once. As concerns this clonotype: Its antigen is unidentified.

Sequencing was carried out using CD4+ T cells from PBMCs. The receptor's source is a human donor with Susac syndrome.

This chain's CDR3 is CASSSQTGYQETQYF. DNA of the CDR3: TGTGCCAGCAGCTCCCAGACAGGGTACCAAGAGACCCAGTACTTC. V is TRBV5-4 and J is TRBJ2-5; 7 positions agree with TRBD1. CDR3 length: 15 residues. CDR1 is SGHNT, CDR2 YYREEE, per germline (reference sequence). V dropped 3 bases and J dropped 0; count of bases not matched to a gene: 5.